Detailed here is one T cell receptor beta chain. This clonotype appeared a few times. Its antigen specificity is not known. The record has no base qualities; no much larger clone is one base away. The CDR3 has 16 amino acids, counting the end cysteine and phenylalanine. Only CDR3 DNA remains: 48 bases, in frame from the first base. Trimming takes 3 bases from V and 0 bases from J, and the germline ends sit 12 bases apart. The data were obtained in a study of response to subunit inactivated influenza vaccine (dated by TCRdb to 2017 to 2018). About the study as a whole: Deep quantitative profiling of the T cell receptor repertoire was used in the study to follow responses to a trivalent subunit inactivated influenza vaccine. The paper's findings and limits, for the study overall: The authors suggested that each seasonal influenza vaccination may recruit only a limited number of new T cells.

Library generation was performed with RT-PCR. Sequenced on an Illumina HiSeq 2500. The raw public reads went through TCRdb reprocessing: fastp at Q25, MiXCR clone calling, in-frame beta chains kept. Identical CDR3 protein sequences are pooled into one entry, listed with their most common genes and DNA. The sample table shows about 620,000 distinct CDR3 sequences, and around 10% are seen once. Approximately 10% of the sample lies in the top ten. These data were also filed under a second study, of T cells expressing NK-cell markers. The second study also describes: 5'RACE template switching, by which a universal primer site and unique molecular identifiers were added, was used to make TCR beta cDNA libraries. Seven or eight donors provided sorted CD3+CD56+NKG2C+, CD3+CD56+NKG2C- and CD3+CD56-NKG2C+ T-cell subsets, whose TCR beta-chain repertoires were profiled. Among the eight sequenced donors, only one was HCMV-seronegative, while the other seven were HCMV-seropositive. In several experiments an anti-gammadeltaTCR antibody was added to restrict sorting to alphabetaTCR-expressing T cells. In roughly 6 donors, the dominant CD3+CD56+NKG2C+ clonotypes were among the top 10 CD8+ clonotypes and accounted for roughly 1.0-7.5% of CD8+ T cells. Those dominant clonotypes were again the most abundant among CD3+CD56-NKG2C+ cells in a handful of donors, at roughly 25-65%. Whether the expanded NKG2C-expressing T cell clones were specific for HCMV antigens was left unclear. The eight sequenced donors were randomly selected healthy volunteers, three men and five women. A commercial ELISA kit detecting HCMV-specific IgG in serum was used to determine HCMV serostatus. Ficoll density gradient centrifugation was used to isolate peripheral blood mononuclear cells from blood. For six donors, bulk peripheral blood T-cell repertoires were additionally sequenced from unsorted PBMC. Synthesis of cDNA was primed from the TCR beta constant segment and was followed by two consecutive PCR amplification steps. Sequencing of the libraries produced 2 x 150 bp reads on Illumina HiSeq 2000/2500, MiSeq or NextSeq. MIGEC was used to demultiplex reads and group reads by UMI, and MiTCR was used to assemble and quantify clonotypes. To exclude erroneous sequences, any TCR cDNA sequence not supported by at least two reads was discarded. The tcR package was used for downstream repertoire analysis, and clonotypes were matched across fractions by CDR3 nucleotide sequence plus V segment. VDJmatch was used to annotate antigen specificity against VDJdb, with one amino acid substitution in CDR3 allowed.

The starting material was PBMCs from blood, obtained on the day of vaccination. The rearranged segments are TRBV12-3 or TRBV12-4 and TRBJ2-1; TRBD2 is possibly the D segment (5 matching bases). This TCR came from a man aged 45-60 years who received an inactivated influenza vaccine. Donor details come from another sample of the same person, matched by shared clones. The CDR3 protein sequence reads: CASSLFRGSSYNEQFF. In nucleotide form, the sequence is TGTGCCAGCAGTTTGTTCCGGGGAAGCTCCTACAATGAGCAGTTCTTC.